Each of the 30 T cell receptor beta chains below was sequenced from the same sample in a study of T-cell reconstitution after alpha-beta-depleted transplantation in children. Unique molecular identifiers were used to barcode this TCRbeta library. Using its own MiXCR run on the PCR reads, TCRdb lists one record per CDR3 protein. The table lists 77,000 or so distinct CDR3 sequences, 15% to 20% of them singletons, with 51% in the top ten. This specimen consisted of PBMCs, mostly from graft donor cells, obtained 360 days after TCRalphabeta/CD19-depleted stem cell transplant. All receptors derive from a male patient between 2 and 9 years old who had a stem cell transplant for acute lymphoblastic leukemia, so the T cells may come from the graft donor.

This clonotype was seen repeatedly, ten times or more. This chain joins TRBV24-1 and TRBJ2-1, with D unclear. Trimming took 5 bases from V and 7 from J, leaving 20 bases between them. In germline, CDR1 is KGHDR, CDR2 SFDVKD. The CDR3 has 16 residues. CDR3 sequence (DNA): TGTGCCACCAGTGTAAGCCCGCTGTTACTACCAAATGAGCAGTTCTTC. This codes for CATSVSPLLLPNEQFF.

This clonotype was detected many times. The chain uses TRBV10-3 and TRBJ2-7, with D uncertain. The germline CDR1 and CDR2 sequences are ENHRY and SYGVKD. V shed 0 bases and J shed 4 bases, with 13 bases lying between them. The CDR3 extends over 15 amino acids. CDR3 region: CAISESGKGLYEQYF. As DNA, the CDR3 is TGTGCCATCAGTGAGTCGGGAAAGGGTTTATACGAGCAGTACTTC.

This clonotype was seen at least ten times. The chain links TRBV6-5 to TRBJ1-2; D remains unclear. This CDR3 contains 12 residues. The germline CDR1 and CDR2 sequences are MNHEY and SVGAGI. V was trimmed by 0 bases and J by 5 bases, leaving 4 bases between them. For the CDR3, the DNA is TGTGCCAGCAGTTACTCGGGGTATGGCTACACCTTC. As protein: CASSYSGYGYTF.

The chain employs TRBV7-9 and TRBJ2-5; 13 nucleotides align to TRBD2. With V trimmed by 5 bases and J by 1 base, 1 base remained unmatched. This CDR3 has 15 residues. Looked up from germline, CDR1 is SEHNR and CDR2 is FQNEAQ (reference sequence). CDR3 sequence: CASSRLAGGQETQYF. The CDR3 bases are TGTGCCAGCAGCCGACTAGCGGGAGGCCAAGAGACCCAGTACTTC.

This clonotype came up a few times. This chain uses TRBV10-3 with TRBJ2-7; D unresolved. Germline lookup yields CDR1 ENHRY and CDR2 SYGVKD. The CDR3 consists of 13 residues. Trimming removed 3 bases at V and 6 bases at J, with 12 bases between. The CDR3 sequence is CAISERHLREQYF. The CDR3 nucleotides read TGTGCCATCAGTGAACGGCACTTACGCGAGCAGTACTTC.

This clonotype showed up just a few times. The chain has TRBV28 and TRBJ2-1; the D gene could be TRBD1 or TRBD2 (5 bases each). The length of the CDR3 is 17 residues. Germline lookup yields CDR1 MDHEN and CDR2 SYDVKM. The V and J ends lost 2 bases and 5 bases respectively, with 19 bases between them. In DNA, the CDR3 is TGTGCCAGCAGTTTAGAGATTTGGGGGATAGTCCACAATGAGCAGTTCTTC. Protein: CASSLEIWGIVHNEQFF.

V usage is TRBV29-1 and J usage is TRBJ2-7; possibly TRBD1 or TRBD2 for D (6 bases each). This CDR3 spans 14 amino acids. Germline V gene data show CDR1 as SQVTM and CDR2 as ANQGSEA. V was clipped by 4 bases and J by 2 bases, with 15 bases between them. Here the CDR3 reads CSVGGGGVAYEQYF. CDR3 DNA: TGCAGCGTTGGTGGAGGGGGAGTCGCCTACGAGCAGTACTTC.

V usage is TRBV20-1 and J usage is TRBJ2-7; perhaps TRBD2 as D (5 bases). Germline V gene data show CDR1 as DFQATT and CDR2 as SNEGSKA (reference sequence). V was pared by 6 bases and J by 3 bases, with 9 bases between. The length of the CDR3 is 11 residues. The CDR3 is CSAFRGYEQYF. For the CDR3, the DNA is TGCAGTGCATTCCGGGGCTACGAGCAGTACTTC.

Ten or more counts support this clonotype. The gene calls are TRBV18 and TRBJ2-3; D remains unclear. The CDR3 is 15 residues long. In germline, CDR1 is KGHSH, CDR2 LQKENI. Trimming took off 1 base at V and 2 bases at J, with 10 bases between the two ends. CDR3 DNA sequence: TGTGCCAGCTCACCACTGATCGGGTACACAGATACGCAGTATTTT. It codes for CASSPLIGYTDTQYF.

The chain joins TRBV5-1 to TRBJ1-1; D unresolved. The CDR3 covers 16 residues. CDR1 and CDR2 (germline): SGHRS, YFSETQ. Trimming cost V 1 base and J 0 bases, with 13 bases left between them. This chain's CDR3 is CASSLLAGPLNTEAFF. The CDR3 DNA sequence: TGCGCCAGCAGCTTGTTGGCGGGCCCCCTGAACACTGAAGCTTTCTTT.

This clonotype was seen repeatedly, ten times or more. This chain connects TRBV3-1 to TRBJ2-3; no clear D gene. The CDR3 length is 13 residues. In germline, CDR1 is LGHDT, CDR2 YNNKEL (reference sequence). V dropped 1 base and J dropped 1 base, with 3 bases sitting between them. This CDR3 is CASSQAGTDTQYF. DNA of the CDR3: TGTGCCAGCAGCCAAGCCGGCACAGATACGCAGTATTTT.

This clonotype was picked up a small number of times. The CDR3 DNA is TGTGCCAGCAGTTTTTCTGCGAACACCGGGGAGCTGTTTTTT. As protein: CASSFSANTGELFF. J is TRBJ2-2 and V is TRBV12-3 or TRBV12-4; no clear D. The length of the CDR3 is 14 residues. Trimming took 3 bases from V and 0 from J, leaving 5 bases between them.

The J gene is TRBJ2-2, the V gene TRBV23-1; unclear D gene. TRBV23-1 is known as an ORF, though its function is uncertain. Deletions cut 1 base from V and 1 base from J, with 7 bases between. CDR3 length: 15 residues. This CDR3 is CASSQFRQNTGELFF. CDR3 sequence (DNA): TGCGCCAGCAGTCAATTCCGACAGAACACCGGGGAGCTGTTTTTT.

CDR3 DNA: TGTGCCAGCACCCAGGGCGGCGGGGAGCTGTTTTTT. It yields the protein CASTQGGGELFF. This sequence joins TRBV27 and TRBJ2-2; D perhaps matches TRBD1 (5 bases). This CDR3 is built from 12 residues. Germline V CDR1 and CDR2: MNHEY, SMNVEV (reference sequence). The V and J ends lost 7 bases and 7 bases respectively, with 10 bases between them.

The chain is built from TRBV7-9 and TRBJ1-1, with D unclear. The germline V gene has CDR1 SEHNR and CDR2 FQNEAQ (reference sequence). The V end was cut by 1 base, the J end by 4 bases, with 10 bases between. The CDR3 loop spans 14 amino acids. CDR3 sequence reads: CASSLEGFGTEAFF. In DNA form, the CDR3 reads TGTGCCAGCAGCTTAGAGGGTTTCGGCACTGAAGCTTTCTTT. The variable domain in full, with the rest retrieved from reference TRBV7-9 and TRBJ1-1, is DTGVSQNPRHKITKRGQNVTFRCDPISEHNRLYWYRQTLGQGPEFLTYFQNEAQLEKSRLLSDRFSAERPKGSFSTLEIQRTEQGDSAMYLCASSLEGFGTEAFFGQGTRLTVV.

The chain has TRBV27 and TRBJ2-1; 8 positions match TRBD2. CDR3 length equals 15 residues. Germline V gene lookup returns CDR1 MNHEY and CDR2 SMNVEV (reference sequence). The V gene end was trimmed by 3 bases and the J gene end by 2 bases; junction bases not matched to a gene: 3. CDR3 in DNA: TGTGCCAGCAGTTTGCGGGAGGTCGCCTACAATGAGCAGTTCTTC. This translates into CASSLREVAYNEQFF.

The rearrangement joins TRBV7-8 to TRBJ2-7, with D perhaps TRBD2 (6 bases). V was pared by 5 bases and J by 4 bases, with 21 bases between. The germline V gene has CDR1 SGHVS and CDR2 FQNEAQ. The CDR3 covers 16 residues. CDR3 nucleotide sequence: TGTGCCAGCAGCCCCGCCGGAGTAGCGGCCTTTTACGAGCAGTACTTC. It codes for CASSPAGVAAFYEQYF.

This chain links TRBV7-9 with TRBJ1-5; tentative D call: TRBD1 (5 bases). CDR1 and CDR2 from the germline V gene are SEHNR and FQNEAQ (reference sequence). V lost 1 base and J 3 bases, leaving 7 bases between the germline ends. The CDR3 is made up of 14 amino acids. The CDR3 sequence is CASSLEGYNQPQHF. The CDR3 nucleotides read TGTGCCAGCAGCTTAGAGGGGTACAATCAGCCCCAGCATTTT.

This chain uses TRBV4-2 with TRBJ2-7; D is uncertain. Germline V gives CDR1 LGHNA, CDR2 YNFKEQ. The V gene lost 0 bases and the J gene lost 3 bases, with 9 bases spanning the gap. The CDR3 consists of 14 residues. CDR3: CASSQDPFYYEQYF. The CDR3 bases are TGTGCCAGCAGCCAAGACCCCTTCTACTACGAGCAGTACTTC.

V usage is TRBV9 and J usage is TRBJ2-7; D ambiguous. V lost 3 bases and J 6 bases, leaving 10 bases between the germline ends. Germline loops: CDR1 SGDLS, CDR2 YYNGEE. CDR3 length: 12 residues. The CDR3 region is CASSDAWGEQYF. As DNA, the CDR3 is TGTGCCAGCAGCGACGCTTGGGGCGAGCAGTACTTC.

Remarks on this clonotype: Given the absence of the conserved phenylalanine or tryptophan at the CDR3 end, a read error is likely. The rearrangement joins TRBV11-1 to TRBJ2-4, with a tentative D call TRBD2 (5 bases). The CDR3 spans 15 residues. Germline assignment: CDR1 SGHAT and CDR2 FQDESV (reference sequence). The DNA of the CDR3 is TGTGCTAGCAGCTCATCCCTAGGAGGAAGGGACATTCAGTACCTC. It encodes CASSSSLGGRDIQYL.

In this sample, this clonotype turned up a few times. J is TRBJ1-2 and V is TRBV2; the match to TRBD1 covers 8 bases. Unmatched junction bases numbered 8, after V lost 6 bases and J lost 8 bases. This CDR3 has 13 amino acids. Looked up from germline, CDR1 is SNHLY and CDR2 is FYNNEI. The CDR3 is CASSLDRARGYTF. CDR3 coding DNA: TGTGCCAGCAGCCTGGACAGGGCGAGAGGCTACACCTTC. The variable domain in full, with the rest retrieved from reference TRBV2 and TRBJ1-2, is EPEVTQTPSHQVTQMGQEVILRCVPISNHLYFYWYRQILGQKVEFLVSFYNNEISEKSEIFDDQFSVERPDGSNFTLKIRSTKLEDSAMYFCASSLDRARGYTFGSGTRLTVV.

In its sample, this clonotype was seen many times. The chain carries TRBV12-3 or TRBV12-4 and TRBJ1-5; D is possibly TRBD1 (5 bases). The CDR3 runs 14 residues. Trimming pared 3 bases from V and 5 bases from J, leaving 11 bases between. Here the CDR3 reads CASSLGERYQPQHF. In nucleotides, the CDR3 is TGTGCCAGCAGTTTGGGGGAACGTTATCAGCCCCAGCATTTT.

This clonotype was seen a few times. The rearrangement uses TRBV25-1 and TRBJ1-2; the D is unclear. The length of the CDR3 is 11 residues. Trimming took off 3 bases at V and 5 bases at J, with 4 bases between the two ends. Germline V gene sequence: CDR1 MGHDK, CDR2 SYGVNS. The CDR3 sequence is CASSERYGYTF. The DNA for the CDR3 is TGTGCCAGCAGTGAGAGATATGGCTACACCTTC.

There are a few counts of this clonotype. CDR3 sequence: CASSRGGPANEQYF. CDR3 nucleotide sequence: TGCGCCAGCAGCCGTGGAGGGCCAGCGAACGAGCAGTACTTC. This sequence joins TRBV5-1 and TRBJ2-7, with a weak D call TRBD2 (6 bases). The CDR3 has 14 amino acids. Germline V lookup: CDR1 SGHRS, CDR2 YFSETQ. Between the trimmed V and J ends, which lost 4 bases and 5 bases, there was a span of 16 bases.

As DNA, the CDR3 is TGTGCCAGCAGTTACTCGGATTTCAATGAGCAGTTCTTC. It specifies CASSYSDFNEQFF. The chain carries TRBV6-5 and TRBJ2-1; unclear D gene. This CDR3 has 13 amino acids. V was pared by 0 bases and J by 6 bases, with 6 bases between. Germline-derived CDR1 and CDR2 are MNHEY and SVGAGI.

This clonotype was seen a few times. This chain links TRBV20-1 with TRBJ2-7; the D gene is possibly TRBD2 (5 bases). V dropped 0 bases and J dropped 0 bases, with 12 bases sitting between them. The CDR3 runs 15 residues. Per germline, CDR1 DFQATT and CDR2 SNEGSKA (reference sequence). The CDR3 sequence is CSARDRAGPSYEQYF. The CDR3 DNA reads TGCAGTGCTAGAGATAGGGCGGGTCCCTCCTACGAGCAGTACTTC.

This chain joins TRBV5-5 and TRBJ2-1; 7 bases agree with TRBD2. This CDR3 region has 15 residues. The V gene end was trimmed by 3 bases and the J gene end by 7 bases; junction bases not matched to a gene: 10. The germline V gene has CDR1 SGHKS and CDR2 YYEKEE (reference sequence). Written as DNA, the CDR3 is TGTGCCAGCAGCTGGGGGGGTCTGGGAACTAATGAGCAGTTCTTC. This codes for CASSWGGLGTNEQFF.

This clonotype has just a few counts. CDR3 in DNA: TGCGCCAGCAGCTTGTTCGGGACTAGTGTGACCCAGTACTTC. This codes for CASSLFGTSVTQYF. The rearrangement uses TRBV5-1 and TRBJ2-5; 8 bases are shared with TRBD2. V gave up 1 base and J gave up 7 bases; unmatched junction bases: 6. The CDR3 sequence is 14 residues long. Germline lookup yields CDR1 SGHRS and CDR2 YFSETQ.

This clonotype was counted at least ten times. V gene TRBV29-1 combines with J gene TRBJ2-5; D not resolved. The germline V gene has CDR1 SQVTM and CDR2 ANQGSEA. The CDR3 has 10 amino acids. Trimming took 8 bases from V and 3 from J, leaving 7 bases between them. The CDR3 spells CSCGEETQYF. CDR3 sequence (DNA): TGCAGCTGTGGGGAAGAGACCCAGTACTTC.